This TCR beta chain is from a study of blood T cell repertoires in COVID-19 (TCRdb year 2020). Study-level background: Samples from collaborators originated in the United States, Italy and Spain and spanned both the acute and convalescent phases of COVID-19. A freely available public database, intended as a resource for researchers studying the immune response to SARS-CoV-2, is where the repertoires were released. The sample metadata nearly always contained a de-identified subject ID, COVID-19 status, age in years and sex. Deeply sampled blood TCRbeta repertoires from subjects exposed to, actively infected with, or recovered from COVID-19 were included in the dataset. The samples were drawn from the first 160 participants of the ongoing ImmuneRACE study and from 950 to 1,500 subjects provided by 6 global collaborators. The material from the prospective study consisted of cDNA or gDNA derived from T cells, B-cell-depleted T cells, or PBMCs. Where available, HLA class I and class II types were taken from metadata supplied by the sample provider and were not determined by assay-based typing. Here is what the overall study found, with its caveats: Clinical and demographic metadata were provided uncurated, with the amount varying by source and participant.

TCRbeta CDR3 regions were amplified from genomic DNA by means of the immunoSEQ Assay, a bias-controlled multiplex PCR. The study's processing was this. Within the assay, amplification of reference gene primers was used to estimate how many nucleated cells each sample contained. Sequence reads were collapsed and filtered to measure the absolute abundance of every unique TCRbeta CDR3 rearrangement. Productive Simpson clonality was computed per sample as the square root of Simpson's diversity index over productive rearrangements. TCRdb re-hosts the immuneACCESS table, in-frame sequences only. Its copies lack some clones; in the studies checked, an unresolved V gene accounts for under half of them, and the cause for the rest is not known. The V and J calls and the clone size are those of that table, but D and trimming were determined from the DNA. The sample table shows about 170,000 clones, and approximately 88% are seen once. Clones ranked in the top ten supply 1.5% to 2% of the sample.

V ends up 5 bases short and J 4 bases short, with an unmatched junction base count of 7. The CDR3 numbers 16 residues from cysteine through phenylalanine. Only CDR3 DNA remains: 48 bases, in frame from the first base. For CDR1 and CDR2, the germline V gene lists SGDLS and YYNGEE. Each collaborating institution followed its own protocols to collect whole blood in K2EDTA tubes. For TCRbeta analysis, collaborators shipped samples as frozen whole blood, isolated PBMCs, or DNA extracted from either of those sample types. Concerning this clone itself: It lacks a known antigen. It has no much larger one-base neighbor in the sample; base qualities were not kept.

The receptor chain draws on TRBV9 and TRBJ2-5, and 14 junction bases match TRBD2. The receptor comes from a woman aged 45-65 years with acute or convalescent COVID-19. The specimen was peripheral blood. At the DNA level, the sequence is TGTGCCAGCAGTGAGACTAGCGGGAGGGCAGGAGAGACCCAGTACTTC. It encodes CASSETSGRAGETQYF.